This T cell receptor beta chain was identified during a study of blood T cells in healthy people across ages. Remarks on this clonotype: Its target is unknown.

PCR was performed a second time for roughly 7 to 12 cycles using a sample-barcoded 5' primer and a J-beta primer mix. Using its own MiXCR run on the 5' RACE reads, TCRdb lists one record per CDR3 protein. Of about 1,600,000 distinct CDR3 sequences listed, roughly 40% were seen once; the top ten hold 7.9%. Study-wide results and caveats: Age advanced and TCR beta diversity per million T cells fell, roughly linearly. CMV status of donors was unknown, possibly confounding expanded clonotype changes.

The trim removed 1 base at V and 5 bases at J, leaving 7 bases unmatched. CDR1 is KGHDR and CDR2 is SFDVKD in the germline V gene. CDR3 length equals 17 residues. The chain is built from TRBV24-1 and TRBJ2-1, with 10 bases identical to TRBD1. This clonotype originated in a woman between 18 and 29 years old in good health. The sequenced material came from blood. Here the CDR3 DNA reads TGTGCCACCAGTGATTTTCTCGGGACAGGGGAGAACAATGAGCAGTTCTTC. Translating gives CATSDFLGTGENNEQFF.